This is a list of T cell receptor beta chains from one sample in a study of OX40 agonist ivuxolimab in advanced cancers. Generated by immunoSEQ multiplex PCR, the TCRdb table keeps only in-frame clones and is missing some. The sample holds 100,000 or so clones; approximately 84% are singletons and the top ten take around 2%. Sample: CD4+ or CD8+ T cells sorted from blood, taken in a trial of the OX40 agonist ivuxolimab. Receptor source: an adult with an advanced solid tumor such as melanoma, head and neck, liver or kidney cancer. The CDR3 runs from the conserved cysteine through the conserved F or W. D genes are given only for firm matches. Clone size is not always given. Where it is, it says once, few, many or a class for expanded clones.

v_call	clone_size	j_call	d_call	cdr3_aa	cdr3_nt
TRBV11-2	NA	TRBJ2-3	NA	CASSPGGAGTDTQYF	TGTGCCAGCAGCCCCGGGGGTGCGGGCACAGATACGCAGTATTTT
TRBV11-3	NA	TRBJ2-5	NA	CASSLNRLQETQYF	TGTGCCAGCAGCTTAAACAGACTACAAGAGACCCAGTACTTC
TRBV5-6	few	TRBJ2-3	NA	CASSFPGIRDADTQYF	TGTGCCAGCAGCTTTCCGGGGATTAGAGACGCAGATACGCAGTATTTT
TRBV7-9	NA	TRBJ1-3	NA	CASSLFSGNRGNTIYF	TGTGCCAGCAGCTTATTCTCGGGGAACAGGGGAAACACCATATATTTT
TRBV11-3	NA	TRBJ2-7	TRBD2	CASSPRVAGAHEQYF	TGTGCCAGCAGCCCCCGAGTAGCGGGAGCCCACGAGCAGTACTTC
TRBV18	NA	TRBJ2-5	NA	CASSPPSAETQYF	TGTGCCAGCTCACCACCTAGCGCAGAGACCCAGTACTTC
TRBV5-6	NA	TRBJ2-7	TRBD2	CASSPGLAGGTYEQYF	TGTGCCAGCAGCCCGGGACTAGCGGGAGGGACCTACGAGCAGTACTTC
TRBV5-1	once	TRBJ2-1	TRBD1	CASSFLGQGLRHNEQFF	TGCGCCAGCAGTTTTCTCGGACAGGGGCTGCGCCACAATGAGCAGTTCTTC
TRBV14	NA	TRBJ2-7	NA	CASSQERARSYEQYF	TGTGCCAGCAGCCAAGAACGGGCTCGCTCCTACGAGCAGTACTTC
TRBV19	few	TRBJ2-6	NA	CASSPESGANVLTF	TGTGCCAGTAGTCCCGAATCTGGGGCCAACGTCCTGACTTTC
TRBV18	NA	TRBJ2-1	TRBD1	CASSAPGQGNNEQFF	TGTGCCAGCTCAGCACCGGGACAGGGCAATAATGAGCAGTTCTTC
TRBV6-6	NA	TRBJ1-2	NA	CASSLNTGSNYGYTF	TGTGCCAGCAGCCTAAATACAGGGTCCAACTATGGCTACACCTTC
TRBV6-1	NA	TRBJ1-2	NA	CAGRWGQGWGYTF	TGTGCCGGCAGATGGGGGCAGGGGTGGGGCTACACCTTC
TRBV10-2	NA	TRBJ2-2	TRBD1	CASSDRDRVSGELFF	TGCGCCAGCAGTGACCGGGACAGGGTCTCCGGGGAGCTGTTTTTT
TRBV25-1	NA	TRBJ1-4	NA	CASSDDGMGREKLFF	TGTGCCAGCAGTGATGACGGGATGGGTCGGGAAAAACTGTTTTTT
TRBV6-5	few	TRBJ2-2	TRBD1	CASRTGTSTGELFF	TGTGCCAGCAGGACAGGGACGAGTACCGGGGAGCTGTTTTTT
TRBV28	NA	TRBJ2-5	NA	CASSLGETQYF	TGTGCCAGCAGTCTCGGAGAGACCCAGTACTTC
TRBV5-1	NA	TRBJ2-3	TRBD2	CASGPGLAVPDTQYF	TGCGCCAGCGGTCCCGGACTAGCGGTCCCGGATACGCAGTATTTT
TRBV7-9	NA	TRBJ1-3	TRBD1	CASSQGQMGNTIYF	TGTGCCAGCAGCCAGGGACAGATGGGAAACACCATATATTTT
TRBV7-6	NA	TRBJ1-2	TRBD1	CASSSTGVDGYTF	TGTGCCAGCAGTTCCACAGGGGTCGATGGCTACACCTTC
TRBV5-8	NA	TRBJ2-7	TRBD1	CASSLNRGALEQYF	TGTGCCAGCAGCTTGAACAGGGGGGCCCTCGAGCAGTACTTC
TRBV7-2	NA	TRBJ1-1	TRBD1	CASSRTGTNTEAFF	TGTGCCAGCAGTCGGACAGGGACGAACACTGAAGCTTTCTTT
TRBV5-4	NA	TRBJ2-3	NA	CASSLGAGIRTDTQYF	TGTGCCAGCAGCTTGGGAGCGGGCATTCGCACAGATACGCAGTATTTT
TRBV28	once	TRBJ2-7	TRBD2	CASSPGTSLRVQYF	TGTGCCAGCAGTCCGGGGACTAGCCTTCGTGTGCAGTACTTC
TRBV5-1	NA	TRBJ2-7	NA	CASSTGTFTGEQYF	TGCGCCAGCAGCACCGGGACGTTCACGGGGGAGCAGTACTTC
TRBV5-5	NA	TRBJ2-5	TRBD2	CASSLGPTSGQETQYF	TGTGCCAGCAGCTTGGGACCGACTAGCGGCCAAGAGACCCAGTACTTC
TRBV28	NA	TRBJ1-4	NA	CASSATVGGGEKLFF	TGTGCCAGCAGCGCCACGGTGGGGGGAGGCGAAAAACTGTTTTTT
TRBV18	NA	TRBJ2-7	NA	CASSPIGGGEQYF	TGTGCCAGCTCCCCGATCGGGGGAGGCGAGCAGTACTTC
TRBV6-5	few	TRBJ1-2	TRBD1	CASSFDRGYGYTF	TGTGCCAGCAGTTTTGACAGGGGGTATGGCTACACCTTC
TRBV6-1	NA	TRBJ1-1	NA	CASRAGTEAFF	TGTGCCAGCAGGGCAGGTACTGAAGCTTTCTTT
TRBV18	NA	TRBJ1-1	NA	CASSLLGLVDTEAFF	TGTGCCAGCTCCCTATTGGGCCTAGTGGACACTGAAGCTTTCTTT
TRBV7-3	NA	TRBJ2-1	TRBD2	CASSLMAGAPEQFF	TGTGCCAGCAGCTTAATGGCGGGAGCGCCCGAGCAGTTCTTC
TRBV11-2	NA	TRBJ2-1	TRBD2	CASSLGTSGTYNEQFF	TGTGCCAGCAGCTTGGGGACTAGCGGGACCTACAATGAGCAGTTCTTC
TRBV2	NA	TRBJ2-7	TRBD2	CASRNPGLADLSYEQYF	TGTGCCAGCAGAAACCCGGGACTAGCGGACTTATCCTACGAGCAGTACTTC
TRBV5-1	NA	TRBJ2-1	NA	CASTQSYNEQFF	TGCGCCAGCACACAGAGTTACAATGAGCAGTTCTTC
TRBV5-1	NA	TRBJ1-2	TRBD1	CASSLEGQNYGYTF	TGCGCCAGCAGCTTGGAGGGACAGAACTATGGCTACACCTTC
TRBV18	NA	TRBJ2-7	NA	CASSLGRSYEQYF	TGTGCCAGCTCACTAGGACGTTCCTACGAGCAGTACTTC
TRBV2	NA	TRBJ1-2	NA	CASRPNYGYTF	TGTGCCAGCAGACCTAACTATGGCTACACCTTC
TRBV7-2	NA	TRBJ2-5	NA	CASSARPGGPQETQYF	TGTGCCAGCAGCGCACGCCCCGGGGGCCCCCAAGAGACCCAGTACTTC
TRBV7-2	NA	TRBJ2-7	TRBD2	CASSLGAGGGYEQYF	TGTGCCAGCAGCTTAGGGGCGGGAGGTGGGTACGAGCAGTACTTC
TRBV6-1	NA	TRBJ1-1	NA	CASNRKPGQNTEAFF	TGTGCCAGCAACCGAAAACCGGGCCAAAACACTGAAGCTTTCTTT
TRBV6-7	NA	TRBJ2-5	NA	CASIGEGETQYF	TGTGCCAGCATCGGGGAAGGGGAGACCCAGTACTTC
TRBV18	NA	TRBJ1-2	TRBD1	CASSRGQTDFSGGYTF	TGTGCCAGCTCACGGGGACAGACCGACTTTAGTGGTGGCTACACCTTC
TRBV2	NA	TRBJ1-2	NA	CASSSMTGLADGYTF	TGTGCCAGCAGTTCTATGACAGGTCTTGCTGATGGCTACACCTTC
TRBV10-1	NA	TRBJ2-1	TRBD2	CASSEGSGGRSEQFF	TGCGCCAGCAGTGAGGGCTCTGGCGGGAGAAGTGAGCAGTTCTTC